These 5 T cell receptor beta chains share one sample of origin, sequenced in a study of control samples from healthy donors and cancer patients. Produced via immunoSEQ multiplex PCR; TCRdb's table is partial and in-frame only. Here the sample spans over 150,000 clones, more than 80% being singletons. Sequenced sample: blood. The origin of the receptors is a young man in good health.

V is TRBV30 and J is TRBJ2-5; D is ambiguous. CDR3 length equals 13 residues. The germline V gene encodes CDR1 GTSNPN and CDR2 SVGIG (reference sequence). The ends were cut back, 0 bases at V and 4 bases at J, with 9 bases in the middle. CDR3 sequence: CAWSVIPGETQYF. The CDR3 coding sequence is TGTGCCTGGAGTGTAATCCCGGGAGAGACCCAGTACTTC.

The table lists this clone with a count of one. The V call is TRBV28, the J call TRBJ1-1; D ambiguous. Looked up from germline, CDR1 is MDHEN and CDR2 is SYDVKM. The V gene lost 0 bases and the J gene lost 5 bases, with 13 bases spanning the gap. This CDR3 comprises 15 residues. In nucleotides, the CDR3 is TGTGCCAGCAGTTTATGGGGTGAGGGAGGGACTGAAGCTTTCTTT. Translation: CASSLWGEGGTEAFF.

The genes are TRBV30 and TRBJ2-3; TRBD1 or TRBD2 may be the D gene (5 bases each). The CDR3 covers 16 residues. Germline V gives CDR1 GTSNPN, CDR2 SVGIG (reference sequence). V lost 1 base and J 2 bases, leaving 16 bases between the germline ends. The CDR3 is CAWSDGRDGYTDTQYF. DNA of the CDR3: TGTGCCTGGAGTGATGGTAGGGACGGATACACAGATACGCAGTATTTT.

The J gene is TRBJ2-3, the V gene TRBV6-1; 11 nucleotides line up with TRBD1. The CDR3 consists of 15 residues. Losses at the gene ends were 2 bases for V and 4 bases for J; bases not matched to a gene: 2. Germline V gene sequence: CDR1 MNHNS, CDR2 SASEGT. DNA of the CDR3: TGTGCCAGCAGTGAAATGGGACAGGGGGCAGATACGCAGTATTTT. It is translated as CASSEMGQGADTQYF.

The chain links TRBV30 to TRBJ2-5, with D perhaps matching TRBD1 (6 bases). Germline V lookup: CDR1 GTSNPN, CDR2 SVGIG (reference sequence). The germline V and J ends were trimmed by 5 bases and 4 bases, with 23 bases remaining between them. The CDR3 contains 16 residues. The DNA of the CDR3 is TGTGCCTGGGGAACTGGACAGCGAGGGCCGGGAGAGACCCAGTACTTC. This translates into CAWGTGQRGPGETQYF.